This T cell receptor beta chain was profiled in a study of blood T cell repertoires in COVID-19. The protocol was immunoSEQ multiplex PCR, while the TCRdb copy is restricted to in-frame clones and leaves out a portion. The sample holds under 200,000 clones; roughly 87% are singletons and the top ten take 6% to 7.5%. The CDR3 spans 13 residues. Germline V gene lookup returns CDR1 WSHSY and CDR2 SAAADI. The V end lost 7 bases, the J end lost 1 base, and 10 bases lay between the germline ends. The gene calls are TRBV10-2 and TRBJ2-5; no firm D call. Specimen: PBMCs or T cells enriched from blood (not recorded which). This clonotype originated in a woman between 45 and 60 years old who had recovered from COVID-19. CDR3 region: CASTGTGQETQYF. The CDR3 DNA follows: TGCGCCAGCACTGGCACGGGCCAAGAGACCCAGTACTTC.